This T cell receptor (beta chain) was sequenced in a study of blood T cell repertoires in COVID-19 (dated by TCRdb to about 2020). Some background on the complete study: Samples from collaborators originated in the United States, Italy and Spain and spanned both the acute and convalescent phases of COVID-19. The prospective study material was composed of cDNA or gDNA derived from T cells, B-cell-depleted T cells, or PBMCs. The dataset comprised deeply sampled blood TCRbeta repertoires from subjects exposed to, actively infected with, or recovered from COVID-19. The repertoires were released in a freely available public database meant as a resource for research on the immune response to SARS-CoV-2. The samples were drawn from two sources: the first 160 participants of the ongoing ImmuneRACE study, and over 950 subjects contributed by 6 global collaborators. The sample metadata nearly always contained a de-identified subject ID, COVID-19 status, age in years and sex. Where available, HLA class I and class II types were taken from metadata supplied by the sample provider and were not determined by assay-based typing.

Notes on this clone: This receptor's antigen is unknown. There are no base qualities to consult, and no much larger clone falls within one base.

The paper as a whole reports these results and caveats: The quantity of clinical and demographic metadata differed by source and by participant and was supplied without curation.

TCRbeta CDR3 regions were amplified from genomic DNA by means of the immunoSEQ Assay, a bias-controlled multiplex PCR. In the paper's pipeline: Nucleated cell counts per sample were estimated from amplification of reference gene primers within the assay. To quantify the absolute abundance of each unique TCRbeta CDR3 rearrangement, sequence reads were collapsed and filtered. For each sample, productive Simpson clonality was calculated as the square root of Simpson's diversity index over productive rearrangements. The clones in this table, taken by TCRdb from immuneACCESS, are in-frame only. Not every clone is retained; where verified, under half of the shortfall comes from an unresolved V gene, and the cause of the rest is unknown. Clone size and the V and J calls come from that table; the DNA yielded D and trimming. This sample is represented by roughly 700,000 clones; about 87% of them were singletons. Clones ranked in the top ten supply approximately 0.25% of the sample.

Each collaborating institution followed its own protocols to collect whole blood in K2EDTA tubes. For TCRbeta analysis, collaborator samples were shipped as frozen whole blood, as isolated PBMCs, or as DNA extracted from either sample type. Its CDR3 holds 15 amino acids, cysteine through phenylalanine. Here the CDR3 DNA is all that survives: 45 bases in frame from base 1. Based on the germline V gene, the CDR1 and CDR2 sequences are SGHDT and YYEEEE. For this chain, trimming is 0 bases at the V end and 7 bases at the J end, and the number of junction bases without a gene match is 6. The sequenced sample was peripheral blood. The sequence was collected from a woman between 18 and 30 years old with acute or convalescent COVID-19. In this chain, TRBV5-6 is recombined with TRBJ1-2, with 10 bases aligning to TRBD1. The CDR3 protein is CASSLASTGGGGYTF. The sequenced DNA: TGTGCCAGCAGCTTGGCCTCGACAGGGGGCGGTGGCTACACCTTC.